This TCR beta chain emerged from a study of somatic mutations in cytotoxic T cells in rheumatoid arthritis. Study in general: Sorted by flow to nearly 100% purity were some V beta antibody-stained T-cell populations, including V beta1+ cells sequenced for TCRB. Study results and caveats: TRBV07 appeared slightly underrepresented in the rheumatoid arthritis patients. That finding was not adjusted to account for multiple comparisons. Healthy controls showed no age-related rise in CD8+ clonality, whereas rheumatoid arthritis patients did.

A remark on this clone: The antigen remains undetermined.

Sequencing was performed with immunoSEQ multiplex PCR; in TCRdb, only in-frame clones are kept and a portion is missing. This table holds about 10,000 clones, 65% to 85% found once. The germline V gene encodes CDR1 SGHRS and CDR2 YFSETQ. Trimming at V came to 3 bases and at J to 6 bases, leaving 4 bases not matched to a gene. This CDR3 contains 15 residues. The study pulled out CD4+ and CD8+ cells with positive magnetic bead selection and then checked their purity by flow cytometry. This TCR derives from an adult with rheumatoid arthritis. Sequenced material: CD8+ T cells sorted from blood. This chain connects TRBV5-1 to TRBJ1-6, with 9 bases identical to TRBD1. The CDR3 sequence: CASSWWGQGNSPLHF. The CDR3 nucleotides read TGCGCCAGCAGCTGGTGGGGACAGGGTAATTCACCCCTCCACTTT.